This entry is about one TCR beta chain. This specimen comes from a study of blood T cells in healthy people across ages. Study at large: About one barcoded beta molecule per two T cells was the capture yield of template switching.

CDR3 length equals 15 residues. The germline V and J ends were trimmed by 2 bases and 6 bases, with 14 bases remaining between them. Using a J-beta primer mix together with a sample-barcoded 5' primer, a second PCR was run for roughly 6 to 12 cycles. TCRdb reprocessed the 5' RACE reads via MiXCR and lists one record per CDR3 protein. Among 650,000 to 1,000,000 distinct CDR3 sequences listed, about 34% were seen once. V gene TRBV12-3 or TRBV12-4 combines with J gene TRBJ2-1; D is perhaps TRBD1 (5 bases). The sequenced material came from blood. This TCR was recovered from a man in his late teens or twenties in good health. CDR3 nucleotide sequence: TGTGCCAGCAGTTTAAGCGTAGGGGATCCCAATGAGCAGTTCTTC. Translation gives CASSLSVGDPNEQFF.